This is a list of T cell receptor beta chains from one sample in a study of shared clonotypes between healthy human individuals. Only in-frame clones appear in the TCRdb table, and some are missing; sequencing was by immunoSEQ multiplex PCR. The sample has more than 2 million clones; around 96% are singletons. The sequenced sample consisted of naive CD8+ T cells sorted from blood. The source is a man in his late teens or twenties in good health. CDR3s include the opening cysteine and the closing phenylalanine or tryptophan. The order of the fields is clone size, J gene, D gene, V gene, CDR3 protein, CDR3 DNA. A D gene is named only where the DNA matches it firmly. A row's size may be missing; if present it is once, few, many or a size class.

>NA|TRBJ1-1|TRBD1|TRBV19
CASSIGTGVGNTEAFF
TGTGCCAGTAGTATAGGGACAGGGGTAGGGAACACTGAAGCTTTCTTT
>NA|TRBJ2-7|TRBD1|TRBV5-4
CASSQSGTGIHEQYF
TGTGCCAGCAGCCAATCCGGGACAGGGATCCACGAGCAGTACTTC
>NA|TRBJ2-7|TRBD2|TRBV9
CASSVAAGYYEQYF
TGTGCCAGCAGCGTTGCAGCGGGATACTACGAGCAGTACTTC
>once|TRBJ2-3|TRBD2|TRBV5-6
CASSSGLAEDTQYF
TGTGCCAGCAGCTCGGGACTAGCGGAAGATACGCAGTATTTT
>NA|TRBJ2-5|TRBD2|TRBV4-1
CASSQNVIPGTIQETQYF
TGCGCCAGCAGCCAAAATGTTATTCCGGGGACTATCCAAGAGACCCAGTACTTC
>NA|TRBJ1-3|NA|TRBV30
CAWSVIRGSGNTIYF
TGTGCCTGGAGTGTTATAAGGGGGTCTGGAAACACCATATATTTT
>NA|TRBJ2-7|TRBD2|TRBV2
CAHATSGYEQYF
TGTGCTCACGCGACTAGCGGCTACGAGCAGTACTTC
>NA|TRBJ1-2|TRBD1|TRBV2
CASSEAYDRDYGYTF
TGTGCCAGCAGTGAAGCGTACGACAGGGACTATGGCTACACCTTC
>NA|TRBJ1-3|TRBD1|TRBV9
CASSVGGGSGNTIYF
TGTGCCAGCAGCGTAGGAGGGGGCAGTGGAAACACCATATATTTT
>NA|TRBJ1-2|NA|TRBV9
CASSVAEGPNYGYTF
TGTGCCAGCAGCGTAGCTGAAGGGCCCAACTATGGCTACACCTTC
>NA|TRBJ2-2|NA|TRBV14
CASSLTHNTGELFF
TGTGCCAGCAGCCTCACACATAACACCGGGGAGCTGTTTTTT
>NA|TRBJ1-2|NA|TRBV27
CASSLLGGYYGYTF
TGTGCCAGCAGTTTATTAGGGGGGTACTATGGCTACACCTTC
>NA|TRBJ2-3|TRBD2|TRBV9
CASSPLSGGIPDTQYF
TGTGCCAGCAGCCCTCTTAGCGGGGGGATCCCAGATACGCAGTATTTT
>NA|TRBJ2-7|TRBD2|TRBV27
CASSSVTSGGAGQYF
TGTGCCAGCAGTTCAGTGACTAGCGGGGGGGCCGGGCAGTACTTC
>NA|TRBJ2-2|NA|TRBV28
CASSPGWGGNTGELFF
TGTGCCAGCAGTCCGGGATGGGGGGGCAACACCGGGGAGCTGTTTTTT
>NA|TRBJ2-7|NA|TRBV6-1
CASSEYALVGSYEQYF
TGTGCCAGCAGTGAATATGCCCTGGTGGGCTCCTACGAGCAGTACTTC
>NA|TRBJ2-7|TRBD1|TRBV19
CASSIDLGQAYEQYF
TGTGCCAGTAGTATAGATCTCGGACAGGCCTACGAGCAGTACTTC
>NA|TRBJ2-7|TRBD1|TRBV27
CASSHGTGTTYEQYF
TGTGCCAGCAGTCACGGGACAGGGACTACCTACGAGCAGTACTTC
>NA|TRBJ2-3|TRBD2|TRBV7-9
CASSPTSGEGNTQYF
TGTGCCAGCAGCCCGACTAGCGGAGAAGGAAATACGCAGTATTTT